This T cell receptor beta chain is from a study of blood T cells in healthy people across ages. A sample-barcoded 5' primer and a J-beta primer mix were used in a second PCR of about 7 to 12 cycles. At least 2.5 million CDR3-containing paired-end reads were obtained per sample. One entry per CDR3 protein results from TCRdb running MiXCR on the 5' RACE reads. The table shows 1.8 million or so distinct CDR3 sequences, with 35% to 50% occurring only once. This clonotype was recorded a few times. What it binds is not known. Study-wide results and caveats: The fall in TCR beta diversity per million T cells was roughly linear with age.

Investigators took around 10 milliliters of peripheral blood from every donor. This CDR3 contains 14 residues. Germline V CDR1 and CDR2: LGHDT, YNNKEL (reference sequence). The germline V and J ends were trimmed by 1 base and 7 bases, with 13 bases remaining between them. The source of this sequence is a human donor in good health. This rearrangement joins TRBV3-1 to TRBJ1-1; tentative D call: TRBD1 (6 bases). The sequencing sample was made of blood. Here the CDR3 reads CASSQVGDTNEAFF. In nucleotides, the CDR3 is TGTGCCAGCAGCCAAGTAGGGGACACAAATGAAGCTTTCTTT.